This record concerns one TCR beta chain sequence. These data originate in a study of blood T cell repertoires in COVID-19. There are 16 residues in the CDR3. The ends were cut back, 0 bases at V and 4 bases at J, with 16 bases in the middle. Germline V CDR1 and CDR2: SGHNT, YYREEE (reference sequence). The table came from immunoSEQ multiplex PCR; TCRdb's copy has only in-frame clones and leaves some out. The sample has 230,000 or so clones, around 80% seen once. V is TRBV5-4 and J is TRBJ1-1; D is perhaps TRBD1 (6 bases). This TCR derives from a young man with active or convalescent COVID-19. The sample comprised peripheral blood. The CDR3 bases are TGTGCCAGCAGCTTGGCCCGGGGGGCCGGTGGCACTGAAGCTTTCTTT. Translated: CASSLARGAGGTEAFF.